This paragraph reports one TCR beta chain. Trimming left V 3 bases short and J 0 bases short, with 15 bases between. CDR1 LNHDA and CDR2 SQIVND come from the germline V gene (reference sequence). The CDR3 spans 18 residues. This sample was taken from a study of blood T cell repertoires in COVID-19. For the study at large: Spain, Italy and the United States supplied samples that represented acute and convalescent COVID-19. Nucleic acid was either cDNA or gDNA, and it came from T cells, B-cell-depleted T cells, or PBMCs.

Original processing methods: Amplification of reference gene primers was used by the study to estimate nucleated cell counts. The protocol was immunoSEQ multiplex PCR, while the TCRdb copy is restricted to in-frame clones and leaves out a portion. The DNA gave D and trimming, while V, J and clone size come from that table. The data show fewer than 180,000 clones, approximately 90% seen once. Sequenced sample: peripheral blood. This receptor was obtained from a woman between 55 and 75 years old with active or convalescent COVID-19. V gene TRBV19 combines with J gene TRBJ2-6; TRBD1 might be the D (6 bases). The CDR3 nucleotides read TGTGCCAGTAGTATTCAGGGGAATTATCTCTCTGGGGCCAACGTCCTGACTTTC. It translates to CASSIQGNYLSGANVLTF.